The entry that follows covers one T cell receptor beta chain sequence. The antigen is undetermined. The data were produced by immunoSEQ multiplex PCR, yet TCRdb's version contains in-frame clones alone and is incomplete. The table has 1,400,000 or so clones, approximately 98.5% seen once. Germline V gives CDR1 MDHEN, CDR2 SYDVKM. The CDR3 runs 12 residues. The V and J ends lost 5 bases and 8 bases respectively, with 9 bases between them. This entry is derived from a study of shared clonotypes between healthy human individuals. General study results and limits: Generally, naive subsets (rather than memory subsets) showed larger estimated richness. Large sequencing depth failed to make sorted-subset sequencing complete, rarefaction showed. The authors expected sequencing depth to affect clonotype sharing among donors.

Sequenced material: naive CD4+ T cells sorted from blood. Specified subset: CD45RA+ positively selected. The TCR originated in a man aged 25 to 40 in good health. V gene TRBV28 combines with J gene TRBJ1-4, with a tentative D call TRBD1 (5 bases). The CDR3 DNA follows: TGTGCCAGCAGTCCCAGGGCCGAAAAACTGTTTTTT. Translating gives CASSPRAEKLFF.